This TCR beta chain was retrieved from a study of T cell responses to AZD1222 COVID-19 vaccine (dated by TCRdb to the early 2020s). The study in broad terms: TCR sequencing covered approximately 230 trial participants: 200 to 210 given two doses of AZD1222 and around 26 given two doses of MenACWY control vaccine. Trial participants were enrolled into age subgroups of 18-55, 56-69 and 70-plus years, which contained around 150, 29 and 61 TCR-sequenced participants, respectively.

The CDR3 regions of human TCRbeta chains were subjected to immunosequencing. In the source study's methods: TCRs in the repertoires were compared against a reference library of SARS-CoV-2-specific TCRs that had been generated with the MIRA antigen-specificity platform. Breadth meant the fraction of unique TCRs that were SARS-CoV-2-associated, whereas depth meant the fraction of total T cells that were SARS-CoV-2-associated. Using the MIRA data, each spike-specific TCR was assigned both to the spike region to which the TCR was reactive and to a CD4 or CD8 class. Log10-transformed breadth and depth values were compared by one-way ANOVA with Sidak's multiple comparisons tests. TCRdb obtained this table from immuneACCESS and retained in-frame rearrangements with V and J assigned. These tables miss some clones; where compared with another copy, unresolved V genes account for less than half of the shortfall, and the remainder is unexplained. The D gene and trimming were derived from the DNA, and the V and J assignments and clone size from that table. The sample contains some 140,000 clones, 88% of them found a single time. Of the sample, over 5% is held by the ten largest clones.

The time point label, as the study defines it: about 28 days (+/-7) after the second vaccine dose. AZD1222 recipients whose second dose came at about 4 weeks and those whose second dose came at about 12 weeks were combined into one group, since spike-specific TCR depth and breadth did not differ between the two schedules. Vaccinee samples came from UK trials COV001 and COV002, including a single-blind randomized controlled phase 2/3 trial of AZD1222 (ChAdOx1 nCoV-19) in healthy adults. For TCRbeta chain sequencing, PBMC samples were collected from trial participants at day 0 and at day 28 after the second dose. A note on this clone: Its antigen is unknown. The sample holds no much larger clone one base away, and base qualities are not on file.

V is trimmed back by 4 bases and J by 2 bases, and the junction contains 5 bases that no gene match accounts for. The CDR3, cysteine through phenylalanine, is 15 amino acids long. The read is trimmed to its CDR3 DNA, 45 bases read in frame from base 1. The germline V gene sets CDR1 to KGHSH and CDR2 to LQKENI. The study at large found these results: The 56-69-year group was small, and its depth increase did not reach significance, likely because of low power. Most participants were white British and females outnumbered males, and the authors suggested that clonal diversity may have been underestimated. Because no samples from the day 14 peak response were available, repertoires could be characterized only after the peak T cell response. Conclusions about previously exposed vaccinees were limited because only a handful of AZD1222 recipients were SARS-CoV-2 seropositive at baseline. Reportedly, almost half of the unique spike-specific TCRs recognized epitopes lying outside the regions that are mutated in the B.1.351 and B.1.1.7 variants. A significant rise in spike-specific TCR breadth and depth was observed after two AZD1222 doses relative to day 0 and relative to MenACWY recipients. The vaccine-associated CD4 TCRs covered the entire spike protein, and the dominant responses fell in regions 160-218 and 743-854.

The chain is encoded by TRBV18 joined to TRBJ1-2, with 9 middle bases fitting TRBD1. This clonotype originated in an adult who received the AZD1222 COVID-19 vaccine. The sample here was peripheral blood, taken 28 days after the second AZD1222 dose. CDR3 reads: CASSRTGQGNYGYTF. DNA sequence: TGTGCCAGCTCACGGACGGGACAGGGAAACTATGGCTACACCTTC.